One and the same sample provided the 24 T cell receptor beta chains below, sequenced in a study of blood T cell repertoires in COVID-19. Clones were read by immunoSEQ multiplex PCR, and TCRdb kept only the in-frame ones, dropping some. The repertoire holds roughly 150,000 clones, with approximately 81% as singletons. The sequenced sample consisted of peripheral blood. All receptors come from a woman aged 55-69 years with COVID-19, enrolled during active disease.

This rearrangement joins TRBV29-1 to TRBJ2-7; 9 bases are a match to TRBD1. The CDR3 is 14 amino acids. Per the germline V gene, CDR1 is SQVTM and CDR2 is ANQGSEA. V dropped 4 bases and J dropped 1; count of bases not matched to a gene: 5. The CDR3 bases are TGCAGCGTTGCCGACAGGGGGTTATCCTACGAGCAGTACTTC. Amino acids: CSVADRGLSYEQYF.

This rearrangement joins TRBV29-1 to TRBJ1-6, with TRBD1 matching over 10 bases. The germline V gene encodes CDR1 SQVTM and CDR2 ANQGSEA. With V trimmed by 7 bases and J by 7 bases, 7 bases remained unmatched. This CDR3 has 14 residues. The DNA for the CDR3 is TGCAGCGCCGGGACAGGGGCCCCAAATTCACCCCTCCACTTT. Translation: CSAGTGAPNSPLHF.

V and J are TRBV29-1 and TRBJ2-3, with a possible D match to TRBD1 (5 bases). Germline V lookup: CDR1 SQVTM, CDR2 ANQGSEA. Deletions cut 5 bases from V and 1 base from J, with 13 bases between. The CDR3 has 14 residues. DNA of the CDR3: TGCAGCGTTTCAGGGAAGAGAGGCACAGATACGCAGTATTTT. This sequence encodes CSVSGKRGTDTQYF.

This sequence joins TRBV29-1 and TRBJ1-1; the D gene is possibly TRBD1 (6 bases). CDR1 is SQVTM and CDR2 is ANQGSEA in the germline V gene. The CDR3 totals 13 residues. V was shortened by 7 bases and J by 4 bases, with 16 bases between the two germline ends. This CDR3 reads CSGSDRYGTEAFF. The CDR3 coding sequence is TGCAGCGGTTCCGACAGGTATGGCACTGAAGCTTTCTTT.

The J gene is TRBJ1-4, the V gene TRBV5-4; perhaps TRBD1 as D (6 bases). The V gene lost 2 bases and the J gene lost 6 bases, with 14 bases spanning the gap. Germline V gene sequence: CDR1 SGHNT, CDR2 YYREEE (reference sequence). The CDR3 is 15 residues long. In DNA form, the CDR3 reads TGTGCCAGCAGCTTCAGTCGGGGGGCGGATGAAAAACTGTTTTTT. This encodes CASSFSRGADEKLFF.

The V and J genes are TRBV7-9 and TRBJ1-4; no definite D call. Germline CDR1 is SEHNR and CDR2 is FQNEAQ (reference sequence). The CDR3 runs to 13 residues. Trimming took 5 bases from V and 8 from J, leaving 12 bases between them. CDR3 residues: CASSPNAGEKLFF. The CDR3 DNA reads TGTGCCAGCAGCCCCAACGCCGGGGAAAAACTGTTTTTT.

This chain joins TRBV6-5 and TRBJ1-4; D not certain. The CDR3 has 14 amino acids. Germline V gene lookup returns CDR1 MNHEY and CDR2 SVGAGI. Between the trimmed V and J ends, which lost 8 bases and 4 bases, there was a span of 14 bases. CDR3: CASGRRAHNEKLFF. CDR3 bases: TGTGCCAGCGGCAGGAGGGCTCATAATGAAAAACTGTTTTTT.

The chain links TRBV5-1 to TRBJ2-7; D perhaps matches TRBD2 (6 bases). Per the germline V gene, CDR1 is SGHRS and CDR2 is YFSETQ. Trimming removed 0 bases at V and 6 bases at J, with 16 bases between. The CDR3 loop spans 15 amino acids. CDR3 bases: TGCGCCAGCAGCTTGGTAGTAGCGGTAAACGGCGAGCAGTACTTC. Its translation: CASSLVVAVNGEQYF. The full variable domain, completed using reference TRBV5-1 and TRBJ2-7, is KAGVTQTPRYLIKTRGQQVTLSCSPISGHRSVSWYQQTPGQGLQFLFEYFSETQRNKGNFPGRFSGRQFSNSRSEMNVSTLELGDSALYLCASSLVVAVNGEQYFGPGTRLTVT.

The CDR3 DNA follows: TGCAGTGCTAGTTTACTAGAACTTCACAATGAGCAGTTCTTC. Amino acid sequence: CSASLLELHNEQFF. This sequence joins TRBV20-1 and TRBJ2-1; TRBD2 is a possible D gene (5 bases). CDR1 is DFQATT and CDR2 is SNEGSKA in the germline V gene (reference sequence). The CDR3 length is 14 residues. The germline V and J ends were trimmed by 3 bases and 5 bases, with 14 bases remaining between them.

Comments on this clone: The same CDR3 is also encoded by other DNA sequences in this sample. The rearrangement links TRBV7-3 to TRBJ2-3; 7 bases match TRBD2. This CDR3 has 15 residues. V shed 0 bases and J 3 bases; nucleotides not matched to a gene: 3. Germline CDR1 and CDR2: SGHTA and FQGTGA. CDR3 amino acids: CASSLTGGRTDTQYF. Here the CDR3 DNA reads TGTGCCAGCAGCTTAACGGGCGGGAGAACAGATACGCAGTATTTT. Looking up the rest from reference TRBV7-3 and TRBJ2-3 gives the full variable domain: GAGVSQTPSNKVTEKGKYVELRCDPISGHTALYWYRQSLGQGPEFLIYFQGTGAADDSGLPNDRFFAVRPEGSVSTLKIQRTERGDSAVYLCASSLTGGRTDTQYFGPGTRLTVL.

The rearrangement links TRBV6-1 to TRBJ2-1, with 12 bases identical to TRBD2. Germline-derived CDR1 and CDR2 are MNHNS and SASEGT. CDR3 length: 20 residues. The J segment lost 4 bases and the V segment lost 3 bases, leaving 16 bases of the junction unmatched. CDR3 loop: CASSDRTSGVGQTRYNEQFF. CDR3 DNA sequence: TGTGCCAGCAGTGATAGGACTAGCGGGGTCGGGCAGACCCGTTACAATGAGCAGTTCTTC.

This clone is medium-sized within its sample. The chain employs TRBV7-3 and TRBJ1-5, with TRBD1 matching 8 bases. V shed 1 base and J 5 bases; nucleotides not matched to a gene: 13. The CDR3 covers 18 residues. Looked up from germline, CDR1 is SGHTA and CDR2 is FQGTGA. The CDR3 region has the DNA TGTGCCAGCAGCTTAATGTGGTCTCAGGGGGCCGGGGATCAGCCCCAGCATTTT. Protein: CASSLMWSQGAGDQPQHF.

V usage is TRBV10-3 and J usage is TRBJ1-5; D remains ambiguous. The CDR3 runs 16 residues. V was clipped by 11 bases and J by 0 bases, with 20 bases between them. Germline loops: CDR1 ENHRY, CDR2 SYGVKD. Here the CDR3 DNA reads TGTGCCGCCCGGGAGGGCGCTCTCTATAGCAATCAGCCCCAGCATTTT. Encoded protein: CAAREGALYSNQPQHF.

The gene calls are TRBV7-8 and TRBJ1-6, with unresolved D. Trimming stripped 1 base from V and 8 bases from J, with 6 bases between. The CDR3 runs 13 residues. Germline V CDR1 and CDR2: SGHVS, FQNEAQ. DNA for the CDR3: TGTGCCAGCAGCTTAGTTCCCGATTCACCCCTCCACTTT. Amino acids: CASSLVPDSPLHF.

This clone was seen once. This chain connects TRBV10-1 to TRBJ1-6, with 9 bases lining up with TRBD1. Germline assignment: CDR1 WNHNN and CDR2 SYGVQD (reference sequence). V lost 4 bases to trimming and J lost 9 bases; unmatched junction nucleotides: 7. The CDR3 contains 15 residues. The CDR3 region is CASSAGQGEFSPLHF. For the CDR3, the DNA is TGCGCCAGCAGTGCGGGACAGGGAGAATTTTCACCCCTCCACTTT.

This clone occurred a few times. V and J are TRBV3-1 (or the pseudogene TRBV3-2) and TRBJ1-2; D gene unclear. Germline CDR1 LGHDT, CDR2 YNNKEL (reference sequence). The CDR3 consists of 18 residues. V was clipped by 0 bases and J by 0 bases, with 17 bases between them. Here the CDR3 reads CASSQEPKDEGANYGYTF. In DNA form, the CDR3 reads TGTGCCAGCAGCCAAGAGCCAAAGGACGAGGGAGCTAACTATGGCTACACCTTC.

The CDR3 protein is CASSPWTIPTGELFF. The CDR3 bases are TGTGCCAGCAGCCCGTGGACTATCCCCACCGGGGAGCTGTTTTTT. The V gene is TRBV7-8, the J gene TRBJ2-2; maybe TRBD2 (6 bases). Germline V CDR1 and CDR2: SGHVS, FQNEAQ. The CDR3 sequence is 15 residues long. Between the trimmed V and J ends, which lost 5 bases and 4 bases, there was a span of 14 bases.

This clone was counted only a few times. The chain links TRBV18 to TRBJ1-1, with TRBD1 matching over 8 bases. CDR1 and CDR2 (germline): KGHSH, LQKENI. The CDR3 totals 16 residues. Trimming removed 2 bases from V and 6 bases from J; junction bases left unmatched: 11. The CDR3 is CASSPASGQGVAEAFF. CDR3 nucleotide sequence: TGTGCCAGCTCACCAGCATCAGGACAGGGAGTCGCTGAAGCTTTCTTT.

The gene calls are TRBV20-1 and TRBJ1-5, with unresolved D. The germline V and J ends were trimmed by 0 bases and 11 bases, with 8 bases remaining between them. The CDR3 loop spans 11 amino acids. From germline, CDR1 is DFQATT and CDR2 SNEGSKA (reference sequence). CDR3 sequence: CSARDRRAQHF. The CDR3 DNA follows: TGCAGTGCTAGAGATCGACGGGCCCAGCATTTT.

This clone was seen just once. V and J are TRBV4-2 and TRBJ1-1, with D possibly matching TRBD1 (6 bases). The CDR3 covers 15 residues. V was trimmed by 0 bases and J by 7 bases, leaving 15 bases between them. Germline V gene lookup returns CDR1 LGHNA and CDR2 YNFKEQ. CDR3 sequence reads: CASSQDSAGAIEAFF. The DNA for the CDR3 is TGTGCCAGCAGCCAAGATTCGGCGGGGGCCATTGAAGCTTTCTTT.

This clone was observed once. This sequence joins TRBV3-1 (or the pseudogene TRBV3-2) and TRBJ1-1, with D perhaps TRBD1 (5 bases). CDR3 length: 18 residues. V was clipped by 0 bases and J by 5 bases, with 22 bases between them. CDR1 and CDR2 (germline): LGHDT, YNNKEL (reference sequence). In DNA form, the CDR3 reads TGTGCCAGCAGCCAAGAAATCCTCGGGGCAGGGAGGGTAACTGAAGCTTTCTTT. This translates into CASSQEILGAGRVTEAFF.

V and J are TRBV18 and TRBJ1-2; weak D call: TRBD1 (5 bases). Germline CDR1 reads KGHSH; CDR2 reads LQKENI. Deletions cut 3 bases from V and 2 bases from J, with 10 bases between. CDR3 size: 14 residues. CDR3 region: CASSPTVRNYGYTF. CDR3 bases: TGTGCCAGCTCACCGACAGTTAGGAACTATGGCTACACCTTC.

The V and J genes are TRBV6-5 and TRBJ1-1; 8 positions agree with TRBD1. From germline, CDR1 is MNHEY and CDR2 SVGAGI. Trimming removed 6 bases from V and 4 bases from J; junction bases left unmatched: 1. CDR3 size: 12 residues. The CDR3 sequence is CASRQGGTEAFF. The CDR3, as DNA: TGTGCCAGCAGACAGGGGGGCACTGAAGCTTTCTTT.

The chain joins TRBV7-3 to TRBJ1-2; 8 nucleotides line up with TRBD1. The CDR3 is 13 residues long. Germline-derived CDR1 and CDR2 are SGHTA and FQGTGA. J lost 3 bases, V lost 5 bases, and 2 bases had no gene match. The CDR3 spells CASSVGQDYGYTF. The CDR3 DNA reads TGTGCCAGCAGCGTGGGACAGGACTATGGCTACACCTTC.